Below are 7 T cell receptor beta chains sequenced from a single sample in a study of response to subunit inactivated influenza vaccine. TCRdb reprocessed the RT-PCR reads with MiXCR, giving one entry per CDR3 protein. The sample shows around 250,000 distinct CDR3 sequences, more than 9% of them seen only once. Specimen: non-naive T cells sorted from PBMCs, collected less than 15 days before vaccination. These receptors were collected from a man aged 45-65 years who received an inactivated influenza vaccine.

As regards this clonotype: This likely comes from a read error, as the CDR3 has no conserved phenylalanine or tryptophan at its end. No DNA is shown, since the ends of the CDR3 on it are uncertain; the CDR3 is the one TCRdb lists. The chain links TRBV28 to TRBJ2-3; TRBD2 was called by the table and not checked on the DNA. Germline CDR1 reads MDHEN; CDR2 reads SYDVKM. The CDR3 sequence runs 12 residues, both termini included. CDR3 sequence: CASSSSPVRLVI.

This chain connects TRBV27 to TRBJ2-2, with TRBD1 identical over 8 bases. The germline V gene has CDR1 MNHEY and CDR2 SMNVEV (reference sequence). The CDR3 is 16 amino acids. V lost 5 bases, J lost 4 bases, and 9 bases stayed unmatched. The CDR3 here is CASSETDRVGTGELFF. As DNA, the CDR3 is TGTGCCAGCAGTGAAACGGACAGGGTAGGCACCGGGGAGCTGTTTTTT.

Many counts were recorded for this clonotype. The chain joins TRBV12-3 or TRBV12-4 to TRBJ1-6; TRBD1 matches at 11 bases. This CDR3 has 15 amino acids. V lost 7 bases and J lost 9; bases outside the gene matches: 8. The CDR3: CASTTDRGRSSPLHF. DNA for the CDR3: TGTGCCAGCACCACGGACAGGGGGCGAAGTTCACCCCTCCACTTT.

The V gene is TRBV12-3 or TRBV12-4, the J gene TRBJ2-2; D may correspond to TRBD1 or TRBD2 (5 bases each). The CDR3 sequence is 15 residues long. Trimming took off 1 base at V and 7 bases at J, with 13 bases between the two ends. The CDR3 reads CASSLGGIIGGELFF. The CDR3 bases are TGTGCCAGCAGTTTAGGGGGGATTATCGGCGGGGAGCTGTTTTTT.

In this sample, this clonotype turned up many times. The chain combines TRBV11-2 with TRBJ1-5; weak D call: TRBD1 (5 bases). The germline V and J ends were trimmed by 1 base and 10 bases, with 11 bases remaining between them. From germline, CDR1 is SGHAT and CDR2 FQNNGV. The CDR3 sequence is 13 residues long. The CDR3 nucleotides are TGTGCCAGCAGCTTAGGGGGGGTTCAACCCCAGCATTTT. As protein: CASSLGGVQPQHF.

This clonotype has a handful of counts. The chain uses TRBV7-9 and TRBJ1-4; D call uncertain. Germline V gene data show CDR1 as SEHNR and CDR2 as FQNEAQ (reference sequence). Trimming took off 4 bases at V and 4 bases at J, with 10 bases between the two ends. The CDR3 has 14 residues. The CDR3 loop reads CASSSDALNEKLFF. CDR3 DNA sequence: TGTGCCAGCAGCTCGGACGCTCTTAATGAAAAACTGTTTTTT.

The chain links TRBV20-1 to TRBJ2-5, with TRBD2 matching over 8 bases. The germline V gene encodes CDR1 DFQATT and CDR2 SNEGSKA (reference sequence). The CDR3 runs to 15 residues. The trim removed 0 bases at V and 1 base at J, leaving 4 bases unmatched. CDR3 nucleotide sequence: TGCAGTGCTAGAGACCGGGAGGGGAGCCAAGAGACCCAGTACTTC. Amino acid sequence: CSARDREGSQETQYF.